The 7 T cell receptor beta chains listed next were all sequenced from one sample in a study of blood T cell repertoires in COVID-19. Produced via immunoSEQ multiplex PCR; TCRdb's table is partial and in-frame only. Altogether roughly 180,000 clones are present, 65% to 85% being singletons, with the ten largest covering approximately 5.1%. Sequencing input: PBMCs or T cells enriched from blood (not recorded which). The receptors here all came from a woman between 40 and 55 years old with acute COVID-19.

The gene calls are TRBV30 and TRBJ1-5, with 7 bases matching TRBD1. V was pared by 5 bases and J by 5 bases, with 6 bases of the junction left unmatched. CDR3 length equals 13 residues. The germline V gene has CDR1 GTSNPN and CDR2 SVGIG (reference sequence). CDR3 nucleotides: TGTGCCTGGGCCCACAGGGGCGATCAGCCCCAGCATTTT. Protein: CAWAHRGDQPQHF.

This chain joins TRBV29-1 and TRBJ1-1, with 7 bases matching TRBD1. The CDR3 is 12 residues long. V dropped 6 bases and J dropped 8; count of bases not matched to a gene: 9. Germline V gives CDR1 SQVTM, CDR2 ANQGSEA. CDR3 nucleotides: TGCAGCGTCTCAGGGGGAGGATCCGAAGCTTTCTTT. Protein sequence: CSVSGGGSEAFF.

This chain joins TRBV2 and TRBJ1-2; 9 bases are a match to TRBD1. This CDR3 spans 14 amino acids. V lost 7 bases and J lost 4; bases outside the gene matches: 7. Germline loops: CDR1 SNHLY, CDR2 FYNNEI. CDR3 in amino acids: CASKRDRVFYGYTF. In DNA, the CDR3 is TGTGCCAGCAAAAGGGACAGGGTATTCTATGGCTACACCTTC.

The V gene is TRBV27, the J gene TRBJ2-3; no clear D gene. The V end lost 3 bases, the J end lost 0 bases, and 7 bases lay between the germline ends. CDR1 MNHEY and CDR2 SMNVEV come from the germline V gene (reference sequence). The length of the CDR3 is 14 residues. DNA of the CDR3: TGTGCCAGCAGTTTGAGTTGGAGCACAGATACGCAGTATTTT. Protein sequence: CASSLSWSTDTQYF.

This rearrangement joins TRBV5-4 to TRBJ2-4; D unclear. The CDR3 runs 14 residues. Germline lookup yields CDR1 SGHNT and CDR2 YYREEE (reference sequence). Trimming removed 0 bases from V and 0 bases from J, with 4 bases in between. The DNA of the CDR3 is TGTGCCAGCAGCTTGGCGGGAGCCAAAAACATTCAGTACTTC. It encodes CASSLAGAKNIQYF.

This clone turned up a few times. The chain links TRBV7-2 to TRBJ2-3; 8 nucleotides match TRBD2. Germline CDR1 and CDR2: SGHTA and FQGNSA. CDR3 length: 14 amino acids. Trimming cost V 3 bases and J 5 bases; bases outside gene matches: 4. The CDR3 bases are TGTGCCAGCAGCTTGAGCGGGAGAATAGATACGCAGTATTTT. This codes for CASSLSGRIDTQYF.

V is TRBV28 and J is TRBJ2-1; maybe TRBD2 (5 bases). The CDR3 is made up of 13 amino acids. Germline CDR1 is MDHEN and CDR2 is SYDVKM. V lost 7 bases to trimming and J lost 6 bases, with 13 bases between them. The DNA of the CDR3 is TGTGCCAGCATACCGCCCGAGGGCAATGAGCAGTTCTTC. It yields the protein CASIPPEGNEQFF.